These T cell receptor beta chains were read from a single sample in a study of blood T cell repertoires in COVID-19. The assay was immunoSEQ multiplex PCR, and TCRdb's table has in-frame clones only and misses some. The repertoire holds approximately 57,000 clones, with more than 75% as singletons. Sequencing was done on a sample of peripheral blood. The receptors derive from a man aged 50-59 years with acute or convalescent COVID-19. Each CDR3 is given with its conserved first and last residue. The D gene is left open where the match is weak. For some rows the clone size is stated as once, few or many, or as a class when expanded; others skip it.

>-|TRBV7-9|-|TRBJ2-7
TGTGCCAGCAGCTTTTGGGCCGCCGGGACATCGGTGCAGTACTTC
CASSFWAAGTSVQYF
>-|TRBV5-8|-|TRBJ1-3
TGTGCCAGCAGCTTGGACTCGACAGACTCAGGGAACACCATATATTTT
CASSLDSTDSGNTIYF
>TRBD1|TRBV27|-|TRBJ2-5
TGTGCCAGCAGTTCCCACCACCAAGGACAGGGTCCTCTGATGGAGACCCAGTACTTC
CASSSHHQGQGPLMETQYF
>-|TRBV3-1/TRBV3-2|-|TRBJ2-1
TGTGCCAGCAGCCAGACCCGGGGGAGTATCGGCAATGAGCAGTTCTTC
CASSQTRGSIGNEQFF
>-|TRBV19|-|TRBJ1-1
TGTGCCAGTAGTATGCTGACAGGGAACACTGAAGCTTTCTTT
CASSMLTGNTEAFF
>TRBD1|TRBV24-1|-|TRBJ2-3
TGTGCCACCAGTGACATCCCCGGGACAGGGGATGATACGCAGTATTTT
CATSDIPGTGDDTQYF
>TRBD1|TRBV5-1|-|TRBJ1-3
TGCGCCAGCAGTACAGGGGCTGGAAACACCATATATTTT
CASSTGAGNTIYF
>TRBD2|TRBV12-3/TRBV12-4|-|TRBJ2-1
TGTGCCAGCAGTCCTACTAGCGACGAGCAGTTCTTC
CASSPTSDEQFF
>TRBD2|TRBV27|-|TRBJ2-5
TGTGCCAGCAGTTTATCTCGAGGGCGGGGGCAAGAGACCCAGTACTTC
CASSLSRGRGQETQYF
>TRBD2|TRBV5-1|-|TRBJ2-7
TGCGCCAGCAGCAAACTAGCGGGAGCAGACGAGCAGTACTTC
CASSKLAGADEQYF
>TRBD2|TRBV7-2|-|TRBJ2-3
TGTGCCAGCAGCGGAGGGACTAGCGGGAGAAGTACGCAGTATTTT
CASSGGTSGRSTQYF
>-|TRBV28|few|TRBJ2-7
TGTGCCAGCAGTGAACATAAGGAGCAGTACTTC
CASSEHKEQYF
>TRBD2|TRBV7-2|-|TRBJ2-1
TGTGCCAGCAGCCCCGGGACTAGTCTGAATGAGCAGTTCTTC
CASSPGTSLNEQFF
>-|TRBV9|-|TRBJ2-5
TGTGCCAGCAGCGTAGGGGTCTCGGGGACCCAGTACTTC
CASSVGVSGTQYF
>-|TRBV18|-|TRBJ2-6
TGTGCCAGCTCACCCCGAGAGGCTGGGGCCAACGTCCTGACTTTC
CASSPREAGANVLTF
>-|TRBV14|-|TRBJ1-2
TGTGCCAGCAGCCAAAGAGGGAAGGGCTATGGCTACACCTTC
CASSQRGKGYGYTF
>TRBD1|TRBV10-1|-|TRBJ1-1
TGCGCCAGCAGTGATCGTAGGACAGGGGAGGGGAACACTGAAGCTTTCTTT
CASSDRRTGEGNTEAFF
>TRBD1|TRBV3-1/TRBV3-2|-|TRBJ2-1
TGTGCCAGCAGCCAGGACCCCGGGACAGGGGCCAATGAGCAGTTCTTC
CASSQDPGTGANEQFF
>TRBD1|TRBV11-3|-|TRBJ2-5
TGTGCCAGCAGCGAGCCGGGACAGGGGCGGGAGACCCAGTACTTC
CASSEPGQGRETQYF
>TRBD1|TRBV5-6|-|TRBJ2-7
TGTGCCAGCAGCTGGGGACAGGGGAACTACGAGCAGTACTTC
CASSWGQGNYEQYF
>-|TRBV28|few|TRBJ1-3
TGTGCCAGCAGTTCCTCGGACAGATCATACACCATATATTTT
CASSSSDRSYTIYF
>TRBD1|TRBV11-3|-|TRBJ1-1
TGTGCCAGCAGCTCAGGGCAGGGGGGTAACACTGAAGCTTTCTTT
CASSSGQGGNTEAFF
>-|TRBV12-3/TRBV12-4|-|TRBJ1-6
TGTGCCAGCGGGAGGACGGGGAATTCACCCCTCCACTTT
CASGRTGNSPLHF
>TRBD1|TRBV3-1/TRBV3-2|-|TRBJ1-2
TGTGCCAGCAGCCTAGTACGACAGGGGAACTATGGCTACACCTTC
CASSLVRQGNYGYTF
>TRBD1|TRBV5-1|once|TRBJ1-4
TGCGCCAGCAGCACCACCGGGACAGGGAATGAAAAACTGTTTTTT
CASSTTGTGNEKLFF
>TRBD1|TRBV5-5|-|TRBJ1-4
TGTGCCAGCAGCCTCGCGGGACAGACACTGTTTTTT
CASSLAGQTLFF
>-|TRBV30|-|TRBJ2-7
-
CAWSVGTGIGGSGYF
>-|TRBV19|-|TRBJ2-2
TGTGCCAGTAGTATCGAGGGGAACACCGGGGAGCTGTTTTTT
CASSIEGNTGELFF